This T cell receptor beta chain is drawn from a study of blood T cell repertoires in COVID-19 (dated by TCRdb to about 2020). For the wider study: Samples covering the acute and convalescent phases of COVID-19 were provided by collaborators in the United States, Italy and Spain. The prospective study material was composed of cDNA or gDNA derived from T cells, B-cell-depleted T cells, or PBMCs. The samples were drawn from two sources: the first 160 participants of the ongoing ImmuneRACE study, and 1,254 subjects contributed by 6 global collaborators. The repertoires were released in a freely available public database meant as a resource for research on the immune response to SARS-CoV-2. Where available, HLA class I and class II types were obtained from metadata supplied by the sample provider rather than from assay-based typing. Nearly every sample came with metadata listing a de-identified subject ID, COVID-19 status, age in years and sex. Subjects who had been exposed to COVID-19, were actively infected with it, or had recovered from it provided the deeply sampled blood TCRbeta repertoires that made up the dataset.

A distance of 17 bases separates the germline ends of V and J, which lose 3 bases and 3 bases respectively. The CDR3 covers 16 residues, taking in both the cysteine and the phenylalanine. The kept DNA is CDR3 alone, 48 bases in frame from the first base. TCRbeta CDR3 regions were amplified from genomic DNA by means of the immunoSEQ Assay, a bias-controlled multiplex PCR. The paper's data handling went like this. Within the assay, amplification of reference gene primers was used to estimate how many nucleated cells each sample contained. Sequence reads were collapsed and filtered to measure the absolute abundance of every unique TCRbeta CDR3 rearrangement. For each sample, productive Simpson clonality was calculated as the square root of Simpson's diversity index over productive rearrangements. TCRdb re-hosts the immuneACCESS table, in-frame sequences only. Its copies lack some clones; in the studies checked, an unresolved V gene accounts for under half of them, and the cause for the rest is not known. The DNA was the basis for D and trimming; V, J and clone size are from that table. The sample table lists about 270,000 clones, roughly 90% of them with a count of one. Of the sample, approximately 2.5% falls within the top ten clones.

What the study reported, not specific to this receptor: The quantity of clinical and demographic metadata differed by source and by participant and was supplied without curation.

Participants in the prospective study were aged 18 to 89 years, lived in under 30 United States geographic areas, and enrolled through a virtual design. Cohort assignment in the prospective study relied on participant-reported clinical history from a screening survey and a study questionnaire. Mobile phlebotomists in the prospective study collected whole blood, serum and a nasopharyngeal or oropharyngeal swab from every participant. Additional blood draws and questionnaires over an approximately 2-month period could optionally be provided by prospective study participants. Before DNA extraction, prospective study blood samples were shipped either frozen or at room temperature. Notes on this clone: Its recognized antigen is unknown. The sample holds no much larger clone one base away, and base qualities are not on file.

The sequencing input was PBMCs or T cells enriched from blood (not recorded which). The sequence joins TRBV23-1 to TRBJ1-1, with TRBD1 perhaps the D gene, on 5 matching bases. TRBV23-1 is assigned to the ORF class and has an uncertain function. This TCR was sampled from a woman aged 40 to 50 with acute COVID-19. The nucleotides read TGCGCCAGCAGTCATGATAGACAGCTGAATTACACTGAAGCTTTCTTT. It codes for CASSHDRQLNYTEAFF.